The present entry profiles one T cell receptor beta chain with its context. This clonotype has at least ten counts. It has no known antigen specificity. No base quality values were provided; no much bigger clone lies one nucleotide off. The data were taken from a study of human T cells and chemical hapten exposure (dated by TCRdb to the early 2020s). The study in broad terms: For sensitization, 2% DPC in acetone was applied to an approximately 2 cm by approximately 2 cm area of upper inner arm skin. Libraries were combined into a pool for sequencing, and differences in TCR yield between samples came mainly from small differences in library volumes within the pool. Most of the patients in the cohort were female, and the cohort covered alopecia areata with under or over 50% scalp involvement, alopecia totalis and alopecia universalis. The study tracked peripheral blood TCR repertoire changes in vivo during primary and secondary sensitization to the hapten diphenylcyclopropenone (DPC) in alopecia patients. Blood samples were taken from patients before sensitization (week 0) and then at 2, 6 and about 24 weeks after DPC sensitization. For TCR sequencing, blood came from 25 to 35 alopecia patients at anywhere from one to four time points (pre-sensitization, 2, 6 and 24 weeks). Patch testing was performed on the upper back with Finn chambers containing 0.01% DPC, and the patch tests were scored after 6 days according to International Contact Dermatitis Research Group standards. Throughout the study period of 20 to 25 weeks, patients also received therapeutic DPC doses to the scalp every week.

The library was built by means of RACE. The run used a NextSeq 500. Library preparation attached unique molecular identifiers to individual cDNA molecules for quantitative, reproducible TCR counting. From each blood RNA sample, both TCR alpha and TCR beta chains were sequenced. From the authors' description of their analysis: The median number of TCRs per sample was approximately 98,000, ranging from about 23,224 to 690,600. The Decombinator software suite was used to annotate V, J and CDR3 in the TCR reads. For the PS versus PT1 abundance plots, all samples were subsampled to the same number of TCRs (28,000). Expanded TCRs were defined as absent before sensitization and observed at least eight times at the 2-week time point. Through fastp at Q25 and MiXCR, TCRdb rebuilt clones from the public reads, retaining in-frame beta chains. Merged by CDR3 protein, the rows form single entries marked with the most common genes and DNA. The authors' filters were not applied to this entry. The sample has 80,000 to 100,000 distinct CDR3 sequences on record, about an eighth of them singletons. The ten largest account for 2% to 2.5% of the sample.

Beyond this particular receptor, the publication reports: DPC sensitization did not change the number of TCRs with a frequency above 1 in 1000, and there was no evidence of changes in global repertoire structure. Expanded TCRs formed significantly more large CDR3 similarity clusters than pre-sensitization or healthy control sets, consistent with antigen-driven responses. Because every patient had alopecia, a presumed autoimmune disease, the patients' immune response might differ from that of healthy individuals. Patch test score correlated positively with the number of PT1 expanded TCRs, reaching significance at thresholds 8, 16 and 32 but not at 4. Repeated subsampling changed both the strength of the expansion versus patch-test correlation and the threshold at which the correlation became significant.

The label giving this sample's time point can be read as: patch test 1, 2 weeks after DPC sensitization. The treatment or condition label, as the study defines it: therapeutic diphenylcyclopropenone sensitization with weekly scalp DPC. At each patch-test visit, blood was drawn before the patch test was applied. Eligible patients were aged 18 to 70, diagnosed with alopecia, deemed suitable for DPC therapy, and excluded if pregnant. Total RNA was extracted from unfractionated whole blood collected in Tempus Blood RNA tubes. From its cysteine to its phenylalanine, the CDR3 spans 18 amino acids. Solely the CDR3 DNA is kept, with 54 bases framed from the first base.

The material was whole blood, obtained in connection with sensitization to the hapten diphenylcyclopropenone (DPC). The chain joins TRBV21-1 to TRBJ2-6; the table names TRBD1, a call not compared with the DNA. TRBV21-1 is a pseudogene locus. This sequence originates from a woman aged 40-49 years with alopecia areata. Some clones in this sample may be carry-over from other donors' samples. The CDR3 protein sequence reads: CASSKWGRLSSGANVLTF. Read as DNA, the sequence is TGTGCCAGCAGCAAGTGGGGCAGGTTGAGCTCTGGGGCCAACGTCCTGACTTTC.